The entry below describes one TCR beta chain. Generated by immunoSEQ multiplex PCR, the TCRdb table keeps only in-frame clones and is missing some. The sample yields fewer than 200,000 clones, around 93% seen once. This sample was included in a study of control samples from healthy donors and cancer patients. Germline V gene lookup returns CDR1 LGHDT and CDR2 YNNKEL (reference sequence). CDR3 size: 11 residues. V shed 6 bases and J shed 12 bases, with 12 bases lying between them. The V gene is TRBV3-1 (or the pseudogene TRBV3-2), the J gene TRBJ2-1, with D tentatively TRBD1 (6 bases). The receptor's source is a man in his late teens or twenties in good health. What was sequenced was blood. The CDR3 DNA reads TGTGCCAGCAGAGGGATAGGGGGGCAGTTCTTC. Protein: CASRGIGGQFF.